This T cell receptor beta chain was obtained from a study of OX40 agonist ivuxolimab in advanced cancers. Regarding the complete study: Ivuxolimab was a fully human IgG2 agonistic monoclonal antibody targeting the costimulatory receptor OX40 (CD134). Intravenous ivuxolimab was administered to patients every 2 weeks at six dose levels: 0.01, 0.1, 0.3, 1.5, 3 and 10 mg/kg. The dose-escalation cohort was approximately 83% male with a mean age of around 62 years, ranging from roughly 23 to 85. The purpose of peripheral TCRbeta sequencing was to test whether ivuxolimab changed TCR sequence diversity and led to clonal T-cell expansion. Of the approximately 53 patients in dose escalation, approximately 20 had hepatocellular carcinoma, about 15 had melanoma, 9 had renal cell carcinoma and 9 had head and neck cancer. Partial responses occurred in three dose-escalation patients, of whom one had hepatocellular carcinoma and two had cutaneous melanoma. The paper reports the monotherapy dose-escalation portion (N = 52 patients) of the phase I ivuxolimab trial. Patients were allowed to have had prior anti-PD-1, anti-PD-L1 or anti-CTLA-4 therapy, and approximately 40% of the dose-escalation patients had been treated with checkpoint inhibitors. Overall results and qualifications from the work: Antigen specificity was not determined for the clonally expanded peripheral T cells. In partial responders in the 0.1-3.0 mg/kg groups, normalized peripheral clonal expansion was found to be among the lowest, especially among CD8+ T cells. At doses of 0.1 to 3.0 mg/kg, clonal expansion of both CD4+ and CD8+ T cells in blood was seen between baseline and week 6. Low levels of normalized T-cell clonal expansion were also seen in some patients who did not respond. After ivuxolimab, CD8+ T cells had more expanded clones than CD4+ T cells on average.

Measured from the cysteine to the phenylalanine, the CDR3 is 13 residues long. The entry retains the CDR3 DNA only, 39 bases that are in frame from base 1. CDR1 and CDR2 were assigned from the germline V gene as SGDLS and YYNGEE. V was cut back by 4 bases and J by 0 bases, leaving a gap of 8 bases between them. The trial excluded patients who had a history of autoimmune disease or who were on systemic immunosuppression. Peripheral blood for TCR sequencing was collected from all dose cohorts at baseline, on cycle 4 day 1, and on cycle 7 day 1. Samples came from an open-label, multicenter, first-in-human phase I dose-escalation trial of ivuxolimab. Adults with locally advanced or metastatic melanoma, renal cell carcinoma, hepatocellular carcinoma or head and neck squamous cell carcinoma were enrolled in the trial. Before TCR sequencing, CD4+ T cells and CD8+ T cells from peripheral blood were sorted into separate populations.

Turning to this clone: What antigen it recognizes has not been identified. No base quality values were provided; no much bigger clone lies one nucleotide off.

For sequencing of the TCRbeta CDR3 region, genomic DNA was extracted from the sorted cells. TCRbeta CDR3 regions were sequenced using the immunoSEQ Assay. TCRdb obtained this table from immuneACCESS and retained in-frame rearrangements with V and J assigned. These tables miss some clones; where compared with another copy, unresolved V genes account for less than half of the shortfall, and the remainder is unexplained. The sample table holds thousands of clones, of which approximately 72% were seen once. The top ten constitute 35% to 45% of the sample. Sequencing used CD4+ or CD8+ T cells sorted from blood, obtained in a trial of the OX40 agonist ivuxolimab. The clonotype was recovered from an adult with an advanced solid tumor such as melanoma, head and neck, liver or kidney cancer. This chain is built from TRBV9 and TRBJ2-7; confidence is insufficient to name the D gene. In nucleotides, the sequence is TGTGCCAGCAGCCCCGACGGCTCCTACGAGCAGTACTTC. Its amino acids are CASSPDGSYEQYF.